These T cell receptor beta chains were read from a single sample in a study of blood T cell repertoires in COVID-19. TCRdb keeps only in-frame clones here, not all; method: immunoSEQ multiplex PCR. The sample has 250,000 to 300,000 clones; around 90% are singletons. Material: peripheral blood. The source is a woman aged 50 to 60 who had recovered from COVID-19. CDR3s include the opening cysteine and the closing phenylalanine or tryptophan. Each record gives: D gene, J gene, clone size, V gene, CDR3 protein, CDR3 DNA. The D gene is left open where the match is weak. Rows may omit the clone size; those that give it use once, few, many or a size class.

- TRBJ1-4 - TRBV19 CASSIEGKLFF TGTGCCAGTAGTATTGAGGGAAAACTGTTTTTT
- TRBJ2-7 few TRBV19 CASSMRQDSYEQYF TGTGCCAGTAGTATGAGACAGGACTCCTACGAGCAGTACTTC
TRBD1 TRBJ1-2 - TRBV9 CASSPPAGGNYGYTF TGTGCCAGCAGCCCTCCAGCAGGGGGCAACTATGGCTACACCTTC
TRBD1 TRBJ2-7 - TRBV3-1/TRBV3-2 CASSHLDRGPYEQYF TGTGCCAGCAGCCATCTGGACAGGGGGCCCTACGAGCAGTACTTC
- TRBJ1-5 - TRBV2 CASTGQRASNQPQHF TGTGCCAGCACTGGACAGCGAGCTAGCAATCAGCCCCAGCATTTT
- TRBJ1-6 - TRBV25-1 CASSEWGVSPLHF TGTGCCAGCAGTGAATGGGGGGTCTCACCCCTCCACTTT
TRBD1 TRBJ1-5 - TRBV28 CASSIFGQGNQPQHF TGTGCCAGCAGCATTTTCGGACAGGGCAATCAGCCCCAGCATTTT
- TRBJ2-7 - TRBV4-2 CASSQAGINEQYF TGTGCCAGCAGCCAAGCAGGTATCAACGAGCAGTACTTC
TRBD1 TRBJ1-1 - TRBV28 CASSSPHRGKGTEAFF TGTGCCAGCAGTTCACCTCACAGGGGGAAGGGAACTGAAGCTTTCTTT
- TRBJ2-3 once TRBV25-1 CASSKVGDTQYF TGTGCCAGCAGTAAGGTCGGGGATACGCAGTATTTT
- TRBJ2-6 - TRBV18 CASSPMTGTSSGANVLTF TGTGCCAGCTCACCGATGACAGGGACTAGCTCTGGGGCCAACGTCCTGACTTTC
- TRBJ1-1 - TRBV4-3 CASSQEAHQNTEAFF TGCGCCAGCAGCCAAGAGGCCCACCAGAACACTGAAGCTTTCTTT
- TRBJ1-1 - TRBV9 CASSLEGGAEAFF TGTGCCAGCAGCCTCGAGGGAGGGGCTGAAGCTTTCTTT
TRBD1 TRBJ1-2 - TRBV6-6 CASSRAGQAFGYTF TGTGCCAGCAGCCGGGCAGGACAGGCTTTTGGCTACACCTTC
TRBD1 TRBJ2-3 - TRBV2 CASKFADRGQDTQYF TGTGCCAGCAAGTTTGCGGACAGGGGGCAAGACACGCAGTATTTT
TRBD1 TRBJ1-1 - TRBV30 CASSGQMNTEAFF TGTGCCTCGTCGGGACAGATGAACACTGAAGCTTTCTTT
- TRBJ2-1 - TRBV11-1 CASSLVSFSYNEQFF TGTGCCAGCAGCTTAGTGTCTTTCTCCTACAATGAGCAGTTCTTC
- TRBJ1-3 - TRBV30 CAWAPLGGSGNTIYF TGTGCCTGGGCCCCGTTGGGGGGCTCTGGAAACACCATATATTTT
- TRBJ1-1 - TRBV7-9 CASSLGLGTEAFF TGTGCCAGCAGCTTAGGTCTAGGTACTGAAGCTTTCTTT
TRBD2 TRBJ2-1 once TRBV18 CASSPGLGMGEQFF TGTGCCAGCTCACCAGGACTAGGGATGGGCGAGCAGTTCTTC
- TRBJ1-1 - TRBV18 CASSPPTRNTEAFF TGTGCCAGCTCACCACCGACACGGAACACTGAAGCTTTCTTT
TRBD2 TRBJ2-5 - TRBV15 CATSRVLSGRIKETQYF TGTGCCACCAGCAGAGTGCTTAGCGGGAGGATTAAAGAGACCCAGTACTTC
TRBD1 TRBJ2-5 - TRBV7-7 CASSTSATGEETQYF TGTGCTAGCAGCACGTCCGCGACAGGGGAGGAGACCCAGTACTTC
- TRBJ2-2 - TRBV23-1 CASSPTVDELGPGELFF TGCGCCAGCAGTCCTACGGTGGACGAACTGGGGCCCGGGGAGCTGTTTTTT
- TRBJ1-1 - TRBV5-1 CASSQDGVTEAFF TGCGCCAGCAGTCAAGACGGGGTCACTGAAGCTTTCTTT
TRBD1 TRBJ1-4 once TRBV10-3 CAISGGTEREKLFF TGTGCCATCAGTGGGGGGACAGAACGTGAAAAACTGTTTTTT
TRBD1 TRBJ1-2 - TRBV5-6 CASRSDREEDYGYTF TGTGCCAGCAGATCGGACAGGGAAGAGGACTATGGCTACACCTTC
- TRBJ2-7 - TRBV6-5 CASTPGVRSYEQYF TGTGCCAGCACCCCGGGGGTGCGCTCCTACGAGCAGTACTTC
TRBD1 TRBJ2-3 - TRBV5-1 CASTRSEGAGLTDTQYF TGCGCCAGCACCCGTTCCGAGGGGGCAGGGCTCACAGATACGCAGTATTTT
- TRBJ2-1 - TRBV11-3 CASRGGQSNEQFF TGTGCCAGCAGGGGGGGGCAGTCCAATGAGCAGTTCTTC
- TRBJ1-1 few TRBV30 CAWSSGEQGREAFF TGTGCCTGGAGTAGCGGAGAACAGGGAAGGGAAGCTTTCTTT
- TRBJ2-7 - TRBV12-5 CASGLDSAGIGDEQYF TGTGCTAGTGGTTTGGACTCGGCAGGGATAGGCGACGAGCAGTACTTC
- TRBJ1-2 - TRBV30 CAWSPDSTNYGYTF TGTGCCTGGAGCCCGGACAGTACAAACTATGGCTACACCTTC
TRBD1 TRBJ2-5 - TRBV14 CASSPRWAGGLLNWYQETQYF TGTGCCAGCAGCCCCCGTTGGGCAGGGGGTCTGCTCAACTGGTACCAAGAGACCCAGTACTTC
- TRBJ1-5 - TRBV5-1 CASSPVGVGQPQHF TGCGCCAGCAGCCCGGTTGGAGTGGGTCAGCCCCAGCATTTT
- TRBJ1-1 - TRBV11-2 CASSLLANTEAFF TGTGCCAGCAGCTTACTGGCGAACACTGAAGCTTTCTTT
TRBD1 TRBJ1-6 - TRBV6-7 CAGDRWIHF TGTGCAGGGGACAGGTGGATCCACTTT
- TRBJ1-2 - TRBV14 CASSQAFPPGGYTF TGTGCCAGCAGCCAAGCCTTTCCCCCGGGAGGCTACACCTTC
TRBD1 TRBJ2-7 - TRBV7-2 CASLGSGGTLYEQYF TGTGCCAGCTTAGGATCAGGGGGAACTCTCTACGAGCAGTACTTC
TRBD1 TRBJ1-1 - TRBV28 CASSLFRGAAFF TGTGCCAGCAGTTTATTCAGGGGGGCGGCTTTCTTT
TRBD1 TRBJ1-1 once TRBV14 CASSQLGQGHEAFF TGTGCCAGCAGCCAGTTGGGACAGGGTCATGAAGCTTTCTTT